Following are 28 T cell receptor beta chains from one sample sequenced in a study of blood T cell repertoires in COVID-19 (dated by TCRdb to 2019 to 2021). Receptor libraries were prepared by the immunoSEQ multiplex PCR assay. Drawn from immuneACCESS, this table holds only the in-frame rearrangements with V and J called that TCRdb kept. Clones are partly lost; checked studies trace under half to an unresolved V gene and leave the rest unexplained. The sample contains 80,000 to 90,000 clones, around 85% of them found a single time. The ten largest make up under 3.5% of the sample. Sequenced material: peripheral blood. Receptors were obtained from a woman older than 75 with COVID-19, enrolled during active disease.

The V gene is TRBV10-2, the J gene TRBJ2-1; 8 bases fit TRBD2. The CDR3 has 15 amino acids. Germline lookup yields CDR1 WSHSY and CDR2 SAAADI. V lost 10 bases to trimming and J lost 4 bases; unmatched junction nucleotides: 12. The CDR3 DNA sequence: TGCGCCACCGAGACCCGGACTAGCATTTACAATGAGCAGTTCTTC. This translates into CATETRTSIYNEQFF.

This chain uses TRBV25-1 with TRBJ2-5; TRBD1 matches 8 bases. The CDR3 length is 15 residues. V lost 4 bases, J lost 0 bases, and 4 bases stayed unmatched. The germline V gene encodes CDR1 MGHDK and CDR2 SYGVNS. The CDR3 protein is CASSGNRGNQETQYF. Written as DNA, the CDR3 is TGTGCCAGCAGTGGCAACAGGGGGAACCAAGAGACCCAGTACTTC.

The chain recombines TRBV5-4 with TRBJ2-3, with 12 bases that match TRBD2. Germline CDR1 and CDR2: SGHNT and YYREEE (reference sequence). The V segment lost 5 bases and the J segment 5 bases; nucleotides outside the gene matches: 9. This CDR3 has 16 residues. As DNA, the CDR3 is TGTGCCAGCAGGTACAGGACTAGCGGGACAAGAGATACGCAGTATTTT. This gives the protein CASRYRTSGTRDTQYF.

V and J are TRBV23-1 and TRBJ2-7; 9 positions match TRBD1. TRBV23-1 is filed as an ORF, its function uncertain. This CDR3 comprises 18 residues. Losses at the gene ends were 2 bases for V and 7 bases for J; bases not matched to a gene: 18. The CDR3 bases are TGCGCCAGCAGTCAAGAGGGCAGTTTGGGACAGGGAGGTAGGGAGCAGTACTTC. This translates into CASSQEGSLGQGGREQYF.

The chain has TRBV5-4 and TRBJ2-1; possible D gene TRBD1, 5 bases. V was trimmed by 3 bases and J by 8 bases, leaving 18 bases between them. This CDR3 contains 15 residues. CDR1 and CDR2 (germline): SGHNT, YYREEE (reference sequence). CDR3 coding DNA: TGTGCCAGCAGCTCATCGGGCAGTGGGGCGGATGAGCAGTTCTTC. It translates to CASSSSGSGADEQFF. The full variable domain, completed using reference TRBV5-4 and TRBJ2-1, is ETGVTQSPTHLIKTRGQQVTLRCSSQSGHNTVSWYQQALGQGPQFIFQYYREEENGRGNFPPRFSGLQFPNYSSELNVNALELDDSALYLCASSSSGSGADEQFFGPGTRLTVL.

CDR3 sequence: CASKGTLSYEQYF. The CDR3 nucleotides are TGTGCCAGCAAGGGGACACTCTCCTACGAGCAGTACTTC. This rearrangement joins TRBV6-5 to TRBJ2-7, with D tentatively TRBD1 (6 bases). The germline V gene has CDR1 MNHEY and CDR2 SVGAGI. The V end lost 7 bases, the J end lost 0 bases, and 10 bases lay between the germline ends. CDR3 size: 13 residues.

This clone was picked up a small number of times. The chain couples TRBV15 to TRBJ1-6, with TRBD1 as a possible D gene (5 bases). In germline, CDR1 is LNHNV, CDR2 YYDKDF (reference sequence). There are 16 residues in the CDR3. V was pared by 2 bases and J by 3 bases, with 11 bases between. Written as DNA, the CDR3 is TGTGCCACCAGCAGAATGAAGGGGTTCTATAATTCACCCCTCCACTTT. It translates to CATSRMKGFYNSPLHF.

The chain links TRBV7-3 to TRBJ2-5, with D unclear. The germline gives CDR1 SGHTA, CDR2 FQGTGA. V dropped 5 bases and J dropped 5 bases, with 12 bases sitting between them. The CDR3 is 13 amino acids. CDR3 nucleotide sequence: TGTGCCAGCAGCCTACAGTATCGGGAGACCCAGTACTTC. Amino acid sequence: CASSLQYRETQYF.

The CDR3 DNA reads as TGCGCCACCCGGACTAGCCGAATCTACAATGAGCAGTTCTTC. Protein: CATRTSRIYNEQFF. The rearrangement links TRBV10-2 to TRBJ2-1; 8 positions match TRBD2. Per the germline V gene, CDR1 is WSHSY and CDR2 is SAAADI. Trimming removed 10 bases from V and 3 bases from J; junction bases left unmatched: 8. The CDR3 is made up of 14 amino acids.

The chain carries TRBV30 and TRBJ2-4, with TRBD1 as a possible D gene (6 bases). The CDR3 covers 17 residues. Trimming took 0 bases from V and 0 from J, leaving 15 bases between them. Germline CDR1 GTSNPN, CDR2 SVGIG (reference sequence). CDR3 bases: TGTGCCTGGAGTGTAGGCCTCAGGGGTGTAGCCAAAAACATTCAGTACTTC. Protein sequence: CAWSVGLRGVAKNIQYF.

The V and J genes are TRBV11-2 and TRBJ2-2; D is possibly TRBD1 (5 bases). Germline values: CDR1 SGHAT, CDR2 FQNNGV. The CDR3 runs 14 residues. V was pared by 5 bases and J by 2 bases, with 9 bases between. The DNA of the CDR3 is TGTGCCAGCAGCCTCAGGGTAAACACCGGGGAGCTGTTTTTT. Translation: CASSLRVNTGELFF.

The chain recombines TRBV6-2 or TRBV6-3 with TRBJ2-3, with TRBD1 matching 7 bases. V was clipped by 2 bases and J by 2 bases; unmatched bases: 13. The germline gives CDR1 MNHEY, CDR2 SVGEGT. This CDR3 has 18 amino acids. The CDR3 DNA reads TGTGCCAGCAGTTACGACTGGGGGAAAGGGGGCTACACAGATACGCAGTATTTT. Residues: CASSYDWGKGGYTDTQYF.

This clone appeared a few times. The chain is built from TRBV2 and TRBJ1-5; TRBD1 matches 9 bases. Losses at the gene ends were 8 bases for V and 6 bases for J; bases not matched to a gene: 5. In germline, CDR1 is SNHLY, CDR2 FYNNEI. The length of the CDR3 is 13 residues. This CDR3 is CASADRGGQPQHF. The CDR3, as DNA: TGTGCCAGCGCGGACAGGGGCGGTCAGCCCCAGCATTTT.

The rearrangement joins TRBV5-8 to TRBJ2-6, with 7 bases fitting TRBD1. V shed 3 bases and J 0 bases; nucleotides not matched to a gene: 6. The CDR3 has 17 residues. In germline, CDR1 is SGHTS, CDR2 YDEGEE. The CDR3 DNA sequence: TGTGCCAGCAGCTCGGGACAGACAGGCTCTGGGGCCAACGTCCTGACTTTC. Amino acids: CASSSGQTGSGANVLTF. Full variable domain (missing parts from reference TRBV5-8 and TRBJ2-6): EAGVTQSPTHLIKTRGQQATLRCSPISGHTSVYWYQQALGLGLQFLLWYDEGEERNRGNFPPRFSGRQFPNYSSELNVNALELEDSALYLCASSSGQTGSGANVLTFGAGSRLTVL.

The CDR3 is CASSGTSYEQYF. CDR3 bases: TGTGCCAGCAGCGGGACTTCCTACGAGCAGTACTTC. V usage is TRBV6-6 and J usage is TRBJ2-7; perhaps TRBD2 as D (6 bases). The CDR3 extends over 12 amino acids. Germline V gene sequence: CDR1 MNHNY, CDR2 SVGAGI (reference sequence). V was pared by 6 bases and J by 1 base, with 7 bases between.

This clone was seen only once. The V call is TRBV28, the J call TRBJ2-1; TRBD1 agrees at 9 bases. After removal of 6 bases from V and 12 bases from J, the junction contained 6 bases not matched to a gene. Germline V gene sequence: CDR1 MDHEN, CDR2 SYDVKM. The CDR3 length is 12 residues. The CDR3 sequence: CASRSAGQGQFF. The CDR3 bases are TGTGCCAGCAGGTCAGCGGGACAGGGGCAGTTCTTC.

This clone was detected only a few times. The chain couples TRBV7-9 to TRBJ1-2; D gene ambiguous. The CDR3 runs 11 residues. V was clipped by 3 bases and J by 8 bases, with 7 bases between them. Germline CDR1 reads SEHNR; CDR2 reads FQNEAQ (reference sequence). The CDR3 protein is CASSFLVGYTF. The CDR3 DNA sequence: TGTGCCAGCAGCTTTCTTGTAGGCTACACCTTC.

The chain employs TRBV6-5 and TRBJ1-1, with a possible D match to TRBD1 (5 bases). The CDR3 length is 12 residues. V dropped 6 bases and J dropped 4 bases, with 9 bases sitting between them. From germline, CDR1 is MNHEY and CDR2 SVGAGI. In nucleotides, the CDR3 is TGTGCCAGCAGATCCGACAGCACTGAAGCTTTCTTT. Translated, it gives CASRSDSTEAFF.

This chain connects TRBV18 to TRBJ1-4; 10 bases are a match to TRBD1. V trimming: 1 base; J trimming: 8 bases; junction bases outside the gene matches: 4. CDR1 KGHSH and CDR2 LQKENI come from the germline V gene. This CDR3 region has 15 residues. Here the CDR3 DNA reads TGTGCCAGCTCACCACGGACAGGGGGAGGCGAAAAACTGTTTTTT. Encoded protein: CASSPRTGGGEKLFF.

V and J are TRBV3-1 (or the pseudogene TRBV3-2) and TRBJ1-6; tentatively, D is TRBD1 (5 bases). Germline assignment: CDR1 LGHDT and CDR2 YNNKEL (reference sequence). Between the trimmed V and J ends, which lost 4 bases and 10 bases, there was a span of 17 bases. The CDR3 runs to 15 residues. CDR3 loop: CASSRYAGGDSPLHF. The CDR3, as DNA: TGTGCCAGCAGCCGGTACGCCGGGGGTGACTCACCCCTCCACTTT.

This clone is a singleton in its sample. The chain links TRBV1 to TRBJ2-3; the D call in the table, TRBD2, was not verified against the DNA. TRBV1 is a listed pseudogene. CDR3 length: 16 residues. CDR3: CTSIPKREGSTDTQYF. Written as DNA, the CDR3 is TGCACCAGCATACCCAAGCGGGAGGGAAGCACAGATACGCAGTATTTT.

This chain connects TRBV27 to TRBJ2-7; D not certain. Germline CDR1 is MNHEY and CDR2 is SMNVEV (reference sequence). The CDR3 runs to 13 residues. V lost 4 bases and J 7 bases, leaving 14 bases between the germline ends. CDR3 residues: CASSSDMVKEQYF. The CDR3 DNA reads TGTGCCAGCAGTTCAGACATGGTTAAGGAGCAGTACTTC.

The J gene is TRBJ2-7, the V gene TRBV7-3, with 11 positions matching TRBD2. With 1 base clipped from V and 7 bases from J, the junction kept 3 bases outside the gene matches. Germline CDR1 is SGHTA and CDR2 is FQGTGA. The CDR3 covers 14 residues. In nucleotides, the CDR3 is TGTGCCAGCAGCTTAAGTAGGACTAGCGGGGAGCAGTACTTC. Translated: CASSLSRTSGEQYF. Complete variable domain (other parts from reference TRBV7-3 and TRBJ2-7): GAGVSQTPSNKVTEKGKYVELRCDPISGHTALYWYRQSLGQGPEFLIYFQGTGAADDSGLPNDRFFAVRPEGSVSTLKIQRTERGDSAVYLCASSLSRTSGEQYFGPGTRLTVT.

In its sample, this clone ranks as medium-sized. The chain has TRBV6-6 and TRBJ1-2; D possibly corresponds to TRBD1 (5 bases). This CDR3 region has 15 residues. V lost 0 bases to trimming and J lost 5 bases, with 13 bases between them. Germline V lookup: CDR1 MNHNY, CDR2 SVGAGI (reference sequence). CDR3: CASSYSGGEGYGYTF. The CDR3 DNA sequence: TGTGCCAGCAGTTACTCGGGAGGGGAAGGGTATGGCTACACCTTC.

The chain has TRBV4-3 and TRBJ1-2, with TRBD1 matching 9 bases. V shed 2 bases, J shed 8 bases, and the junction held 6 bases outside the gene matches. The CDR3 extends over 14 amino acids. Germline loops: CDR1 LGHNA, CDR2 YSLEER. The CDR3 is CASSQSGQGPGYTF. CDR3 sequence (DNA): TGCGCCAGCAGCCAATCCGGACAGGGGCCCGGCTACACCTTC.

The chain is built from TRBV9 and TRBJ2-1; D is perhaps TRBD1 (6 bases). The CDR3 loop spans 15 amino acids. The ends were cut back, 3 bases at V and 9 bases at J, with 19 bases in the middle. The V gene's germline CDR1 is SGDLS and CDR2 YYNGEE. The CDR3: CASSAIPGDVGEQFF. The DNA for the CDR3 is TGTGCCAGCAGCGCCATCCCAGGGGACGTAGGTGAGCAGTTCTTC. The complete variable domain, with remaining parts taken from reference TRBV9 and TRBJ2-1, reads DSGVTQTPKHLITATGQRVTLRCSPRSGDLSVYWYQQSLDQGLQFLIQYYNGEERAKGNILERFSAQQFPDLHSELNLSSLELGDSALYFCASSAIPGDVGEQFFGPGTRLTVL.

This clone occurred once. V gene TRBV5-4 combines with J gene TRBJ2-2; 13 bases are a match to TRBD2. This CDR3 has 16 residues. The germline CDR1 and CDR2 sequences are SGHNT and YYREEE (reference sequence). V was pared by 4 bases and J by 6 bases, with 6 bases of the junction left unmatched. CDR3 region: CASSPGLAGAAGELFF. The CDR3 nucleotides are TGTGCCAGCAGCCCCGGACTAGCGGGAGCTGCCGGGGAGCTGTTTTTT.

This chain uses TRBV18 with TRBJ2-5; D remains unclear. This CDR3 is 14 amino acids long. The germline V gene has CDR1 KGHSH and CDR2 LQKENI. Trimming cost V 1 base and J 2 bases, with 8 bases left between them. This CDR3 reads CASSPRVGQETQYF. CDR3 sequence (DNA): TGTGCCAGCTCACCACGTGTCGGTCAAGAGACCCAGTACTTC.